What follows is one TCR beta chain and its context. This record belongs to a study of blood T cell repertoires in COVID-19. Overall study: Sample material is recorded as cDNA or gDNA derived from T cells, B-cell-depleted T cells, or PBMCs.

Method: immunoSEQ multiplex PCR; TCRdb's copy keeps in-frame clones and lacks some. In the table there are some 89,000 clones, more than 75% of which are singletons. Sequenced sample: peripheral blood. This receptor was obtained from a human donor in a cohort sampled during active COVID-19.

The CDR3 spells CASSYGRVYEQYF. The CDR3 nucleotides are TGTGCCAGCAGTTACGGGCGAGTCTACGAGCAGTACTTC. J is TRBJ2-7 and V is TRBV6-5; no clear D. The germline V gene encodes CDR1 MNHEY and CDR2 SVGAGI. This CDR3 is 13 amino acids long. V lost 2 bases and J 3 bases, leaving 8 bases between the germline ends.